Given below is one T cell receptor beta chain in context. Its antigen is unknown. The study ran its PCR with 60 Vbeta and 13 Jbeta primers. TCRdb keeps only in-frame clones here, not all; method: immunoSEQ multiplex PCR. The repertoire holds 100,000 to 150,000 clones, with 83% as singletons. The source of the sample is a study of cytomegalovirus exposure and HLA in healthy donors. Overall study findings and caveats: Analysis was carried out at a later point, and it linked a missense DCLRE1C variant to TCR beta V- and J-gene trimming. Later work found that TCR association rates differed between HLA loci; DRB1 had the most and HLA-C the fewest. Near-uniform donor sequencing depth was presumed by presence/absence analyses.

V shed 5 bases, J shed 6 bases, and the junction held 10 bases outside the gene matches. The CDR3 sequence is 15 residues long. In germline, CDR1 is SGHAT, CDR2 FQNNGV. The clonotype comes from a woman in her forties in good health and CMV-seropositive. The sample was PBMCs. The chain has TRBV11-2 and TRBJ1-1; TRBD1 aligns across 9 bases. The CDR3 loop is CASSAGQGFGAEAFF. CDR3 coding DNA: TGTGCCAGCAGCGCAGGACAGGGGTTTGGCGCTGAAGCTTTCTTT.